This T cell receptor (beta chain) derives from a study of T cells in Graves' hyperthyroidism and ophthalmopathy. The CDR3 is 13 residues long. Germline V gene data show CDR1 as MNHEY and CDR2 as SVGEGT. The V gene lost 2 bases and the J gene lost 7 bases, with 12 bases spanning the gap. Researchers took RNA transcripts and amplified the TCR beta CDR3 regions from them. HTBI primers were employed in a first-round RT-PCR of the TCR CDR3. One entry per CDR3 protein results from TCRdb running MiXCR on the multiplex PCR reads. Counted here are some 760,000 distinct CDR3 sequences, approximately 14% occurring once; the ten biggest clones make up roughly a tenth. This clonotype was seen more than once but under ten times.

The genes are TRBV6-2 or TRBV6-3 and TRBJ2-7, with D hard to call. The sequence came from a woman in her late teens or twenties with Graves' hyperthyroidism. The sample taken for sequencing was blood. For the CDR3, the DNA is TGTGCCAGCAGTTACGGGGTTTCCAAGGAGCAGTACTTC. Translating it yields CASSYGVSKEQYF.